The text below deals with one T cell receptor beta chain. Its antigen remains unidentified. It has no much larger one-base neighbor in the sample; base qualities were not kept. The CDR3 numbers 15 residues from cysteine through phenylalanine. Of all the DNA, just the CDR3 is kept, 45 bases in frame from base 1. According to the germline V gene, CDR1 reads MNHNS and CDR2 reads SASEGT. V and J lose 4 bases and 1 base, and a span of 11 bases separates them. These data belong to a study of OX40 agonist ivuxolimab in advanced cancers. Regarding the research as a whole: Ivuxolimab was a fully human IgG2 agonistic monoclonal antibody targeting the costimulatory receptor OX40 (CD134). Of the approximately 50 dose-escalation patients, hepatocellular carcinoma was present in around 20, melanoma in approximately 15, renal cell carcinoma in 9 and head and neck cancer in 9. Intravenous ivuxolimab was administered to patients every 2 weeks at six dose levels: 0.01, 0.1, 0.3, 1.5, 3 and 10 mg/kg. The paper describes the monotherapy dose-escalation part (N ≈ 51 patients) of the phase I trial of ivuxolimab. Prior anti-PD-1, anti-PD-L1 or anti-CTLA-4 therapy was permitted, and less than 45% of dose-escalation patients had received checkpoint inhibitors. Partial responses occurred in three dose-escalation patients: two with cutaneous melanoma and one with hepatocellular carcinoma. The point of sequencing TCRbeta in the periphery was to test whether ivuxolimab changed TCR sequence diversity and drove clonal T-cell expansion. In the dose-escalation cohort, more than 75% of patients were male, and the mean age was approximately 60 years, with a range of 23 to 79. Study-wide conclusions, independent of this receptor: The antigen specificity of the peripheral T cells that underwent clonal expansion was not determined. At doses of 0.1 to 3.0 mg/kg, clonal expansion of both CD4+ and CD8+ blood T cells was observed from baseline to week 6. Low levels of normalized T-cell clonal expansion were also seen in some nonresponding patients. In partial responders in the 0.1-3.0 mg/kg groups, normalized peripheral clonal expansion was found to be among the lowest, especially among CD8+ T cells. After ivuxolimab, CD8+ T cells had more expanded clones than CD4+ T cells on average.

For sequencing of the TCRbeta CDR3 region, genomic DNA was extracted from the sorted cells. TCRbeta CDR3 regions were sequenced using the immunoSEQ Assay. TCRdb provides this immuneACCESS table in a form limited to in-frame rearrangements. Some clones are lacking; in checked studies, under half of them reflect an unresolved V gene, and why the rest are absent is not known. The sample table shows tens of thousands of clones, and around 80% are seen once. The ten largest clones add up to roughly 9.8% of the sample. The trial excluded patients who had a history of autoimmune disease or were on systemic immunosuppression. Peripheral blood for TCR sequencing was collected from all dose cohorts at baseline, on cycle 4 day 1, and on cycle 7 day 1. Samples were obtained from an open-label, multicenter, first-in-human phase I dose-escalation trial of ivuxolimab. The trial enrolled adults with locally advanced or metastatic head and neck squamous cell, hepatocellular, melanoma or renal cell carcinoma. CD4+ and CD8+ T cells were sorted separately from peripheral blood before TCR sequencing.

The source is an adult with an advanced solid tumor such as melanoma, head and neck, liver or kidney cancer. Here the chain combines TRBV6-1 and TRBJ1-5, and perhaps TRBD1 as D gene, on 6 matching bases. The sequencing here drew on CD4+ or CD8+ T cells sorted from blood, taken in a trial of the OX40 agonist ivuxolimab. DNA sequence: TGTGCCAGCAGTGGATCAACAGGGAGCAATCAGCCCCAGCATTTT. This is translated as CASSGSTGSNQPQHF.